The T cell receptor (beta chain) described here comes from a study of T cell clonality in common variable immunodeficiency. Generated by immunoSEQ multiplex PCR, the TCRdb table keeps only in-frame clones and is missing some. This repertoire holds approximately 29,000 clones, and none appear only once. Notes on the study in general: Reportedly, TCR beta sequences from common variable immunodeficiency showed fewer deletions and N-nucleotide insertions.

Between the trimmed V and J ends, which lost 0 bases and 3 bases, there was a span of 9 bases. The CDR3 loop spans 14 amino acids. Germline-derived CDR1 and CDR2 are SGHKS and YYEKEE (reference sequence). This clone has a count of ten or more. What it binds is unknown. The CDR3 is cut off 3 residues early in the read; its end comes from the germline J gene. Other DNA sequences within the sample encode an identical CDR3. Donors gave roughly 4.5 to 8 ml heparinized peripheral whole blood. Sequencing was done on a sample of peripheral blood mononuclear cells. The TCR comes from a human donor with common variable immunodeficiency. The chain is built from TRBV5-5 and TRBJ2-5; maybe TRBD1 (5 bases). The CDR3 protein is CASSLGTGKETQYF. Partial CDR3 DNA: TGTGCCAGCAGCTTGGGCACAGGAAAAGAGACC. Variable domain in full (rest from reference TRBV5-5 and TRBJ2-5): DAGVTQSPTHLIKTRGQQVTLRCSPISGHKSVSWYQQVLGQGPQFIFQYYEKEERGRGNFPDRFSARQFPNYSSELNVNALLLGDSALYLCASSLGTGKETQYFGPGTRLLVL.